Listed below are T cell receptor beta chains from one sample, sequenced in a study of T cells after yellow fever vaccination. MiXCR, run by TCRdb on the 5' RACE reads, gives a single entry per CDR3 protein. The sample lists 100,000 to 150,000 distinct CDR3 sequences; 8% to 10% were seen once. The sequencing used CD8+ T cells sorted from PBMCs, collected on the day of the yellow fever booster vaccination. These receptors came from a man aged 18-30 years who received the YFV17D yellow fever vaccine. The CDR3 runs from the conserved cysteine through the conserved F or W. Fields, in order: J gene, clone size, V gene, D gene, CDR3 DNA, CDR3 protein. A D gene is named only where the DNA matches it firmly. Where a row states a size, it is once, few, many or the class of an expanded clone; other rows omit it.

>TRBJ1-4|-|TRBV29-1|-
TGCAGCGTTGAAGAGGGGAGGGGGACTAATGAAAAACTGTTTTTT
CSVEEGRGTNEKLFF
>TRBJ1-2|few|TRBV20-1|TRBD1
TGCAGTGCTCCCCCAAGCCAAAGGGACAGGGTGTCGGCAGATCTCTATGGCTACACCTTC
CSAPPSQRDRVSADLYGYTF
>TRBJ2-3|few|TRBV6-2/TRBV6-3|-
TGTGCCAGCAGTTCCAAAAGCACAGATACGCAGTATTTT
CASSSKSTDTQYF
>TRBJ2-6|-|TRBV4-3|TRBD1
TGCGCCAGCAGCCAAGTCCTCTGGACAGGGGGCTCTGGGGCCAACGTCCTGACTTTC
CASSQVLWTGGSGANVLTF
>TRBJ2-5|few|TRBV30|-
TGTGCCTGGAGTGCAGACGGGGGGCCCCAAGAGACCCAGTACTTC
CAWSADGGPQETQYF
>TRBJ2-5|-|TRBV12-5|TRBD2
TGTGCTAGTGGTGCGGATCCGGGACTAGCACTAGAGACCCAGTACTTC
CASGADPGLALETQYF
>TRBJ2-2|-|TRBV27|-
TGTGCCAGCAGTCTAACAGGGATCGGCGGGGAGCTGTTTTTT
CASSLTGIGGELFF
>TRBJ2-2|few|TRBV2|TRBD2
TGTGCCAGCAGCTCGAGGGAGAGCGGGGGACCCACCGGGGAGCTGTTTTTT
CASSSRESGGPTGELFF
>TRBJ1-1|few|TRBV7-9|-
TGTGCCAGCAGCTCCTGGACAGTTGGAAGACCTTTCTTT
CASSSWTVGRPFF
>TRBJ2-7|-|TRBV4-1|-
TGCGCCAGCAGCCAATATTCAGGGTACGAGCAGTACTTC
CASSQYSGYEQYF
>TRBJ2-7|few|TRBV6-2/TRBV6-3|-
TGTGCCAGCATCGAAGGAACCTCCTACGAGCAGTACTTC
CASIEGTSYEQYF
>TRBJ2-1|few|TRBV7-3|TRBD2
TGTGCCAGCAGCCCCCTGAGGAGCGGGGATTACAATGAGCAGTTCTTC
CASSPLRSGDYNEQFF
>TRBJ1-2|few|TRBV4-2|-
TGTGCCAGCAGCCAAGAGGCAGGGCCCTATGGCTACACCTTC
CASSQEAGPYGYTF
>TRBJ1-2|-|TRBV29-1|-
TGCAGCGTTGAAGATCAGGGGCAACAGGGCCTCTATGGCTACACCTTC
CSVEDQGQQGLYGYTF
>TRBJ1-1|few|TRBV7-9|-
TGTGCCAGCAGCACCAGACAGGCCCCGAACACTGAAGCTTTCTTT
CASSTRQAPNTEAFF
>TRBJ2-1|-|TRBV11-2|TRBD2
TGTGCCAGCAGCGTCAGACTAGCGGGGGGGCCGGATGAGCAGTTCTTC
CASSVRLAGGPDEQFF